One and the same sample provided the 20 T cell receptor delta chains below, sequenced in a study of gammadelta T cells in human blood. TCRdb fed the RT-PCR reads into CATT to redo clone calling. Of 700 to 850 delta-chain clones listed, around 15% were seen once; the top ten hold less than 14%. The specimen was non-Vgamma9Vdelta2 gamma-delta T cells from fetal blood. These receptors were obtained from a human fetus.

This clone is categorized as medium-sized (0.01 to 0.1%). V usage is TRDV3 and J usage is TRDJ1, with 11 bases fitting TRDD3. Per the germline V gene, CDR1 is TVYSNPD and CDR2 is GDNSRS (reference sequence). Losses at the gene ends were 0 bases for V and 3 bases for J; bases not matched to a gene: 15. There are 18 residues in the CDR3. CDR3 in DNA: TGTGCCTTTAGGTTATACGTGGGCTGGGGGATACCGGCCGATAAACTCATCTTT. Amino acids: CAFRLYVGWGIPADKLIF.

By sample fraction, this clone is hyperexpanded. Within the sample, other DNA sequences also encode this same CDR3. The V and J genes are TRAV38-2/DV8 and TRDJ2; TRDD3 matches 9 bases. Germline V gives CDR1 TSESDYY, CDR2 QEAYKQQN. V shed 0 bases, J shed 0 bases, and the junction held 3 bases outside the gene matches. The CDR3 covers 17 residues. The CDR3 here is CAYRSVLGEALTAQLFF. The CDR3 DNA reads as TGTGCTTATAGGAGCGTACTGGGGGAGGCTTTGACAGCACAACTCTTCTTT.

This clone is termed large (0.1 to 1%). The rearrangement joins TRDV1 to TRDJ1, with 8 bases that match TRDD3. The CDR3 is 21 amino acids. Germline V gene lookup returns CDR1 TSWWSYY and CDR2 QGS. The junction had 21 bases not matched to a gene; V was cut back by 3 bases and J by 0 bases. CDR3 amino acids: CALGEISREVTGGHYTDKLIF. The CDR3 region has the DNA TGTGCTCTTGGGGAGATTTCCCGGGAGGTTACTGGGGGTCACTACACCGATAAACTCATCTTT.

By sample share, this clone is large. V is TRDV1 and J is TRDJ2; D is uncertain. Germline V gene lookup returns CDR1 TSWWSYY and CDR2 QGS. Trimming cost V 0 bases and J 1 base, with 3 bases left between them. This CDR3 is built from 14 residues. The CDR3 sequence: CALGELDLTAQLFF. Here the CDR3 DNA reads TGTGCTCTTGGGGAACTGGATTTGACAGCACAACTCTTCTTT.

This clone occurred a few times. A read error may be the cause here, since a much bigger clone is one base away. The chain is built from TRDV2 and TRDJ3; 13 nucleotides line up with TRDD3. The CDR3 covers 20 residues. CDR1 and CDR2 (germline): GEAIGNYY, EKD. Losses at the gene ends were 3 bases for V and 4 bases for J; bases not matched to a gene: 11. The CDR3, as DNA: TGTGCCTGTGACCCCGGGCCTACTGGGGGATACGCTTGGGACACCCGACAGATGTTTTTC. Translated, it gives CACDPGPTGGYAWDTRQMFF.

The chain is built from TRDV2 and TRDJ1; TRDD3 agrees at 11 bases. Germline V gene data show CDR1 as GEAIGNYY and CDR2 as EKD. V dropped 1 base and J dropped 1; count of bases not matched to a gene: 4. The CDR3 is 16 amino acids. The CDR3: CACDTGGYESTDKLIF. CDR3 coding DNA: TGTGCCTGTGACACTGGGGGATACGAAAGCACCGATAAACTCATCTTT.

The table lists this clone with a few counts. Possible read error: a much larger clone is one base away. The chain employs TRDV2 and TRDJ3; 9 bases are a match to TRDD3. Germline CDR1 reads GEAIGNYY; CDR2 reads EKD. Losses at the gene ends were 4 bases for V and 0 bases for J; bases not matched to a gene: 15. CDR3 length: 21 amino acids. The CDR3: CACDLMRGYAEGSWDTRQMFF. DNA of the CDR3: TGTGCCTGTGATTTGATGAGGGGATACGCCGAGGGCTCCTGGGACACCCGACAGATGTTTTTC.

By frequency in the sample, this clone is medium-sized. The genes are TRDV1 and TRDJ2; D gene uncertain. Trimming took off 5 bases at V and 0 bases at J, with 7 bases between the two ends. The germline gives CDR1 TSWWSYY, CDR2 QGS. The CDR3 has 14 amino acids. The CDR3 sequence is CALGYPALTAQLFF. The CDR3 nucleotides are TGTGCTCTTGGGTACCCAGCTTTGACAGCACAACTCTTCTTT.

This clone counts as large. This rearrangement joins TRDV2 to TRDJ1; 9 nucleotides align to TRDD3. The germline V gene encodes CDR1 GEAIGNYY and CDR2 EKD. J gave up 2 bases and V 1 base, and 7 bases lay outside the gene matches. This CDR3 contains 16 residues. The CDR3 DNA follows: TGTGCCTGTGACACGGGGGGGATACTGGCTACCGATAAACTCATCTTT. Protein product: CACDTGGILATDKLIF.

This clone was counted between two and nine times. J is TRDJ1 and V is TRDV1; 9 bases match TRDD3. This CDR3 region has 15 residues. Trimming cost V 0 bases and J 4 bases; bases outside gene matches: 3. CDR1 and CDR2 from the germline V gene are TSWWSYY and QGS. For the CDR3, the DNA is TGTGCTCTTGGGGAACTATTTGGGGGATACGATAAACTCATCTTT. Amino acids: CALGELFGGYDKLIF.

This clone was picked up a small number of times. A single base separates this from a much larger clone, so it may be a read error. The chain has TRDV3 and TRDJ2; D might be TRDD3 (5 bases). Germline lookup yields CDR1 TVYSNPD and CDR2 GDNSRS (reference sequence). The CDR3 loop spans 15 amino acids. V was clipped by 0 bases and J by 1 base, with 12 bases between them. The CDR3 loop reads CAFRLWGLLTAQLFF. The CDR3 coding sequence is TGTGCCTTTAGATTGTGGGGTCTTTTGACAGCACAACTCTTCTTT.

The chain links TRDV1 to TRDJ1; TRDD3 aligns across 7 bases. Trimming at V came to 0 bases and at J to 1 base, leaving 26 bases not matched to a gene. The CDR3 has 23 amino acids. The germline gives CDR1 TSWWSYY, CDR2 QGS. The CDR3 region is CALGELVGSSPQWGTFVTDKLIF. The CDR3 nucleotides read TGTGCTCTTGGGGAACTAGTGGGCTCTTCCCCCCAATGGGGGACGTTTGTCACCGATAAACTCATCTTT.

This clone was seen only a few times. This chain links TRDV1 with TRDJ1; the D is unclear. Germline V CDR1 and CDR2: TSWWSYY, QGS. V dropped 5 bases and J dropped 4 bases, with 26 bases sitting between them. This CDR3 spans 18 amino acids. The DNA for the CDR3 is TGTGCTCTTGGGAACTATCGTCATCTCCCTCAGTACTTCGATAAACTCATCTTT. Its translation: CALGNYRHLPQYFDKLIF.

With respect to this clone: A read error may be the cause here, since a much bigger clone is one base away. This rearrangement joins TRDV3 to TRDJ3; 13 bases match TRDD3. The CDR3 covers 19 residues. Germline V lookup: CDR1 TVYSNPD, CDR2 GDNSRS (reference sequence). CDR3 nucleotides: TGTGCCTTTAAAGGAACTGGGGGATACGCAAAGTGGGCCACCCGACAGATGTTTTTC. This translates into CAFKGTGGYAKWATRQMFF.

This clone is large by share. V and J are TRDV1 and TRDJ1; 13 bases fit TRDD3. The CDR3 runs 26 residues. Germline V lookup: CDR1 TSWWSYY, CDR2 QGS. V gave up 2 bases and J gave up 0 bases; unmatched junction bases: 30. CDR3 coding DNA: TGTGCTCTTGGGGAAGGGGGACGCGGCGAGGGTCGGACTGGGGGATACGCTAAGGGATACACCGATAAACTCATCTTT. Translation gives CALGEGGRGEGRTGGYAKGYTDKLIF.

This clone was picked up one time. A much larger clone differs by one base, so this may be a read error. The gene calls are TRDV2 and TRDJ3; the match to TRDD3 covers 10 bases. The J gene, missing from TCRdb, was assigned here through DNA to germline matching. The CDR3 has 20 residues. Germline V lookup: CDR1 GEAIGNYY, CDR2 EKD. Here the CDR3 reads CACVSTGGSLSSWDARQMFF. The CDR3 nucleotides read TGTGCCTGTGTTAGTACTGGGGGATCGTTGAGCTCCTGGGACGCCCGACAGATGTTTTTC.

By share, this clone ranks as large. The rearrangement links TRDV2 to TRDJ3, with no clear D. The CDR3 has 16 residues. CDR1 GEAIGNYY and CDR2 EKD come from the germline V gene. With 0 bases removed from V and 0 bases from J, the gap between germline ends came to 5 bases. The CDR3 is CACDTGFSWDTRQMFF. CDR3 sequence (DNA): TGTGCCTGTGACACCGGGTTCTCCTGGGACACCCGACAGATGTTTTTC.

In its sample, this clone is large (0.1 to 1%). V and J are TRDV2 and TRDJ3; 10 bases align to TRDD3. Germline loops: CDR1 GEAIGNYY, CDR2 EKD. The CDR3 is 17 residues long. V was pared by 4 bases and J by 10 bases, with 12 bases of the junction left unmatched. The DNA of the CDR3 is TGTGCCTGTGAAACTTCAGTGGGGGATACTAAGACCCGACAGATGTTTTTC. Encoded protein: CACETSVGDTKTRQMFF.

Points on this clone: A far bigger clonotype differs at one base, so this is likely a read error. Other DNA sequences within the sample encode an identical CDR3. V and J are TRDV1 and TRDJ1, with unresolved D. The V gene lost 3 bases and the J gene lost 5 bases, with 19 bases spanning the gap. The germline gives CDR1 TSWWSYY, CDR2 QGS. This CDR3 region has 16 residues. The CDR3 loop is CALGDPVPAGADKLIF. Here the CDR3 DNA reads TGTGCTCTTGGGGACCCCGTGCCTGCGGGAGCTGATAAACTCATCTTT.

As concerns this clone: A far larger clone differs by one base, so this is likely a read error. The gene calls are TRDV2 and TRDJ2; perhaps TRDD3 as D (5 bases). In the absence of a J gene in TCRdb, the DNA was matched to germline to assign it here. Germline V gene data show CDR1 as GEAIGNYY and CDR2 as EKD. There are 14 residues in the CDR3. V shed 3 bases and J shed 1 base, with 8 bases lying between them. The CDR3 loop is CACDPGDLTAQLFF. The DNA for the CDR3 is TGTGCCTGTGACCCCGGGGATTTGACAGCACAACTCTTCTTT.